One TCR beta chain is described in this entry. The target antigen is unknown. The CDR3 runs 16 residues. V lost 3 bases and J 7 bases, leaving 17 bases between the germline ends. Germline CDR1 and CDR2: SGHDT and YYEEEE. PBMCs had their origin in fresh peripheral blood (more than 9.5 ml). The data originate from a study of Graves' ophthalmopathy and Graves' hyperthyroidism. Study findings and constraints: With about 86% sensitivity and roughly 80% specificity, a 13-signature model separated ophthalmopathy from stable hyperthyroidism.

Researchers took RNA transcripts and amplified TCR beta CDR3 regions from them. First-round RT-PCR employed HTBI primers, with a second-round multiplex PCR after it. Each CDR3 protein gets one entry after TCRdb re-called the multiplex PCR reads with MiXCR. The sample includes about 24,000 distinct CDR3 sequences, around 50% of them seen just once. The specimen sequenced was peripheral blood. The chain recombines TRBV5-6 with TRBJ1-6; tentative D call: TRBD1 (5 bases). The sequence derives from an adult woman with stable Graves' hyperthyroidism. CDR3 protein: CASSSGPGRTNSPLHF. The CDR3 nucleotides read TGTGCCAGCAGCTCGGGACCGGGACGAACAAATTCACCCCTCCACTTT.